Shown below are 15 T cell receptor beta chains from a single sample sequenced in a study of blood T cell repertoires in COVID-19. Libraries were prepared by immunoSEQ multiplex PCR; TCRdb keeps only in-frame clonotypes and omits some of them. The sample yields 150,000 to 200,000 clones, 90% seen once. The sample taken for sequencing was peripheral blood. The receptors were gathered from a man aged 55 to 69 with active or convalescent COVID-19.

The rearrangement uses TRBV5-1 and TRBJ1-1, with D possibly TRBD1 on 5 matching bases. The CDR3 has 15 amino acids. Deletions cut 0 bases from V and 1 base from J, with 10 bases between. Germline V gives CDR1 SGHRS, CDR2 YFSETQ. Here the CDR3 reads CASSLGQRENTEAFF. The CDR3 nucleotides read TGCGCCAGCAGCTTGGGACAGAGAGAGAACACTGAAGCTTTCTTT.

The rearrangement joins TRBV5-5 to TRBJ1-1; D is unclear. The CDR3 runs to 15 residues. The ends were cut back, 2 bases at V and 4 bases at J, with 15 bases in the middle. Germline CDR1 reads SGHKS; CDR2 reads YYEKEE (reference sequence). CDR3 region: CASSFFPPGGTEAFF. For the CDR3, the DNA is TGTGCCAGCAGCTTCTTCCCTCCGGGAGGCACTGAAGCTTTCTTT.

The genes are TRBV3-1 (or the pseudogene TRBV3-2) and TRBJ2-7, with 10 bases that match TRBD1. Germline-derived CDR1 and CDR2 are LGHDT and YNNKEL (reference sequence). The CDR3 length is 12 residues. Trimming removed 4 bases from V and 6 bases from J; junction bases left unmatched: 0. The CDR3 reads CASSRDRGEQYF. The CDR3 DNA reads TGTGCCAGCAGCCGGGACAGGGGCGAGCAGTACTTC.

The J gene is TRBJ1-1, the V gene TRBV19, with D possibly TRBD1 on 5 matching bases. The germline V and J ends were trimmed by 7 bases and 2 bases, with 17 bases remaining between them. Germline V lookup: CDR1 LNHDA, CDR2 SQIVND (reference sequence). This CDR3 comprises 15 residues. CDR3 amino acids: CASTLAGRLNTEAFF. The CDR3 region has the DNA TGTGCCAGTACCCTGGCGGGACGCCTAAACACTGAAGCTTTCTTT.

The chain carries TRBV4-1 and TRBJ2-1; the match to TRBD2 covers 13 bases. This CDR3 is 16 amino acids long. The V gene's germline CDR1 is MGHRA and CDR2 YSYEKL. V was pared by 0 bases and J by 5 bases, with 1 base of the junction left unmatched. The CDR3 DNA follows: TGCGCCAGCAGCCAAGATGGACTAGCGGGAGACAATGAGCAGTTCTTC. Translated: CASSQDGLAGDNEQFF.

CDR3 in DNA: TGTGCCAGCAGCCAATTACAGGACGCCTATGGCTACACCTTC. It translates to CASSQLQDAYGYTF. The V and J genes are TRBV3-1 (or the pseudogene TRBV3-2) and TRBJ1-2; TRBD1 might be the D (5 bases). Germline V lookup: CDR1 LGHDT, CDR2 YNNKEL (reference sequence). V dropped 2 bases and J dropped 4 bases, with 11 bases sitting between them. The CDR3 length is 14 residues.

V usage is TRBV18 and J usage is TRBJ1-6, with a weak D call TRBD1 (6 bases). Trimming took 3 bases from V and 5 from J, leaving 11 bases between them. CDR3 length: 15 amino acids. Germline CDR1 is KGHSH and CDR2 is LQKENI. CDR3 in DNA: TGTGCCAGCTCACCGATGAGACAGGATAATTCACCCCTCCACTTT. Its translation: CASSPMRQDNSPLHF.

The chain uses TRBV27 and TRBJ1-1; 9 bases align to TRBD1. V lost 5 bases to trimming and J lost 0 bases; unmatched junction nucleotides: 7. The CDR3 loop spans 16 amino acids. CDR1 MNHEY and CDR2 SMNVEV come from the germline V gene (reference sequence). The CDR3 sequence is CASSPYRDRVNTEAFF. CDR3 DNA sequence: TGTGCCAGCAGTCCCTACAGGGACAGGGTGAACACTGAAGCTTTCTTT.

This chain uses TRBV6-5 with TRBJ1-2; 7 bases are a match to TRBD1. This CDR3 is built from 15 residues. From germline, CDR1 is MNHEY and CDR2 SVGAGI. J gave up 7 bases and V 0 bases, and 8 bases lay outside the gene matches. The chain's CDR3 is CASSYSRGGLGGYTF. CDR3 nucleotide sequence: TGTGCCAGCAGTTACTCGAGAGGGGGCTTGGGTGGCTACACCTTC.

The rearrangement uses TRBV6-1 and TRBJ2-5; D is possibly TRBD2 (6 bases). Germline V CDR1 and CDR2: MNHNS, SASEGT. The V end lost 4 bases, the J end lost 0 bases, and 15 bases lay between the germline ends. The length of the CDR3 is 16 residues. The CDR3 is CASSGGEIGYQETQYF. In DNA form, the CDR3 reads TGTGCCAGCAGTGGGGGGGAAATAGGGTACCAAGAGACCCAGTACTTC.

V is TRBV5-4 and J is TRBJ1-1; no firm D call. The CDR3 loop spans 13 amino acids. Trimming pared 9 bases from V and 0 bases from J, leaving 12 bases between. CDR1 SGHNT and CDR2 YYREEE come from the germline V gene (reference sequence). The DNA for the CDR3 is TGTGCCACTACTCGAGGCATGAACACTGAAGCTTTCTTT. Its protein product is CATTRGMNTEAFF.

CDR3 DNA: TGTGCCAGCAGCTTGAGACTAGCGGGAGATAGTGATGAGCAGTTCTTC. It yields the protein CASSLRLAGDSDEQFF. The chain uses TRBV7-6 and TRBJ2-1; 12 nucleotides align to TRBD2. Germline V CDR1 and CDR2: SGHVS, FNYEAQ. Trimming at V came to 3 bases and at J to 8 bases, leaving 8 bases not matched to a gene. The CDR3 totals 16 residues.

The chain combines TRBV19 with TRBJ2-5; TRBD1 matches at 10 bases. V lost 3 bases and J lost 4; bases outside the gene matches: 5. The CDR3 spans 15 residues. Germline V gene lookup returns CDR1 LNHDA and CDR2 SQIVND (reference sequence). The CDR3 sequence: CASSMRQGARETQYF. DNA for the CDR3: TGTGCCAGTAGTATGAGACAGGGGGCCCGAGAGACCCAGTACTTC. Together with reference TRBV19 and TRBJ2-5, the CDR3 gives the full variable domain: DGGITQSPKYLFRKEGQNVTLSCEQNLNHDAMYWYRQDPGQGLRLIYYSQIVNDFQKGDIAEGYSVSREKKESFPLTVTSAQKNPTAFYLCASSMRQGARETQYFGPGTRLLVL.

This chain connects TRBV5-1 to TRBJ1-4; TRBD1 aligns across 12 bases. The CDR3 covers 17 residues. V shed 3 bases and J 3 bases; nucleotides not matched to a gene: 6. Looked up from germline, CDR1 is SGHRS and CDR2 is YFSETQ. The CDR3 sequence is CASSSGQGALSNEKLFF. In DNA, the CDR3 is TGCGCCAGCAGCTCGGGACAGGGGGCGCTTTCTAATGAAAAACTGTTTTTT. Full variable domain (remainder filled in from reference TRBV5-1 and TRBJ1-4): KAGVTQTPRYLIKTRGQQVTLSCSPISGHRSVSWYQQTPGQGLQFLFEYFSETQRNKGNFPGRFSGRQFSNSRSEMNVSTLELGDSALYLCASSSGQGALSNEKLFFGSGTQLSVL.

The genes are TRBV5-1 and TRBJ2-2, with 7 bases lining up with TRBD2. The V segment lost 8 bases and the J segment 4 bases; nucleotides outside the gene matches: 11. The CDR3 spans 15 residues. The germline gives CDR1 SGHRS, CDR2 YFSETQ. CDR3 sequence: CASRVGGSPTGELFF. The DNA of the CDR3 is TGCGCCAGTCGCGTGGGCGGGAGTCCCACCGGGGAGCTGTTTTTT.